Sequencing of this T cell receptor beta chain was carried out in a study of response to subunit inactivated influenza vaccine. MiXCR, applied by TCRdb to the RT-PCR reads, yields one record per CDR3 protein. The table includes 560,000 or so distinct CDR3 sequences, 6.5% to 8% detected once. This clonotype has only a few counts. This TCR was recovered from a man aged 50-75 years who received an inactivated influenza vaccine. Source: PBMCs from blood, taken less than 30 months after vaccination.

The CDR3 region has the DNA TGTGCCACCAGTGATTCCCAGGGGAGAAATGAGCAGTTCTTC. Protein: CATSDSQGRNEQFF. This chain links TRBV24-1 with TRBJ2-1; maybe TRBD1 (6 bases). Trimming took 2 bases from V and 7 from J, leaving 11 bases between them. This CDR3 contains 14 residues. CDR1 is KGHDR and CDR2 is SFDVKD in the germline V gene.